The TCR beta chain under discussion was sequenced for a study of a mutant IDH1 vaccine in newly diagnosed glioma. Across the study: Males made up around 62% and females approximately 38% of treated patients, whose mean age was approximately 44 years.

The CDR3 is made up of 14 amino acids. Germline V gives CDR1 SGDLS, CDR2 YYNGEE. Trimming removed 1 base from V and 8 bases from J, with 13 bases in between. Time point described: week 11, during vaccination. It was 300 ug of mutant IDH1 20-mer peptide that made up each vaccine dose, given with topical imiquimod. Comments on this clone: What it binds is unknown.

Generated by immunoSEQ multiplex PCR, the TCRdb table keeps only in-frame clones and is missing some. The table records about 64,000 clones, roughly 83% of them present only once. The starting material was PBMCs, obtained from a glioma patient whose treatment included an IDH1 peptide vaccine. The TCR originated in a woman between 50 and 59 years old with glioma. The rearrangement links TRBV9 to TRBJ2-1; D may be TRBD1 or TRBD2 (5 bases each). As DNA, the CDR3 is TGTGCCAGCAGCGTAAGTTCCAGGGAGTATGAGCAGTTCTTC. Amino acid sequence: CASSVSSREYEQFF. Based on the CDR3 plus reference TRBV9 and TRBJ2-1, the full variable domain is DSGVTQTPKHLITATGQRVTLRCSPRSGDLSVYWYQQSLDQGLQFLIQYYNGEERAKGNILERFSAQQFPDLHSELNLSSLELGDSALYFCASSVSSREYEQFFGPGTRLTVL.